This T cell receptor (beta chain) was identified during a study of blood T cell repertoires in COVID-19. Turning to the study itself: Both acute and convalescent COVID-19 samples were obtained from the United States, Italy and Spain. T cells, B-cell-depleted T cells, or PBMCs provided the cDNA or gDNA that served as material.

The germline gives CDR1 LGHNA, CDR2 YSLEER. The CDR3 consists of 16 residues. V shed 1 base and J shed 0 bases, with 13 bases lying between them. How the authors handled the data: Reference gene primers were amplified, and this amplification served to estimate nucleated cell counts. This table comes from immunoSEQ multiplex PCR, and its TCRdb copy is limited to in-frame clones, with some not included. Clone size and the V and J calls come from that table; the DNA yielded D and trimming. Among 170,000 or so clones listed, just over 85% were seen once. The chain is built from TRBV4-3 and TRBJ2-7, with a weak D call TRBD2 (6 bases). The specimen was peripheral blood. This TCR derives from a man aged 45-60 years with active or convalescent COVID-19. The DNA for the CDR3 is TGCGCCAGCAGCCAAGGGACACGGGGGAGCTCCTACGAGCAGTACTTC. Its translation is CASSQGTRGSSYEQYF.